This T cell receptor beta chain was sequenced in a study of beta chain features in type 1 diabetes. Findings and limits, study-wide: Moderately but significantly shorter TCRB CDR3s were found in Type 1 diabetes patients in all four CD4+ subsets.

One heparinised blood draw, averaging roughly 110 mL, came from each donor. Purity (above 95%) was reached by all sorted populations. The CDR3 is 14 residues long. The germline V gene has CDR1 MNHEY and CDR2 SMNVEV (reference sequence). V shed 5 bases, J shed 1 base, and the junction held 5 bases outside the gene matches. The sequenced template was cDNA made from the entire isolated RNA. Produced via immunoSEQ multiplex PCR; TCRdb's table is partial and in-frame only. The sample includes more than 300,000 clones, roughly 16% seen only once; the top ten take 0.019%. A note on this clone: No antigen is known for it.

The clonotype originates from a woman younger than 30 in good health. The chain employs TRBV27 and TRBJ2-7; TRBD2 aligns across 7 bases. Material: naive CD4+ T cells from blood. CDR3 protein: CASSQRDGSYEQYF. As DNA, the CDR3 is TGTGCCAGCAGTCAGCGGGATGGGTCCTACGAGCAGTACTTC.